The 4 T cell receptor beta chains below come from one sample, sequenced in a study of radiotherapy plus CTLA-4 blockade in lung cancer. Generated by immunoSEQ multiplex PCR, the TCRdb table keeps only in-frame clones and is missing some. This sample has about 97,000 clones; roughly 74% occur once, and the top ten carry about 3%. This sample comprised peripheral blood, obtained from a patient treated with radiotherapy plus ipilimumab. These receptors originate from a human donor with non-small cell lung cancer who had a partial response to radiotherapy plus ipilimumab. Some clones in this sample may be carry-over from other donors' samples.

The gene calls are TRBV19 and TRBJ1-1, with 12 bases fitting TRBD1. The CDR3 is 16 residues long. Germline CDR1 reads LNHDA; CDR2 reads SQIVND (reference sequence). Trimming took 8 bases from V and 0 from J; bases not matched to a gene: 7. As DNA, the CDR3 is TGTGCCAGTGCCCCCGGGACAGGGGGCATGAACACTGAAGCTTTCTTT. Translating it yields CASAPGTGGMNTEAFF.

The chain recombines TRBV11-2 with TRBJ2-2, with D possibly being TRBD1 (6 bases). The germline V gene has CDR1 SGHAT and CDR2 FQNNGV. This CDR3 has 15 amino acids. V was shortened by 5 bases and J by 7 bases, with 17 bases between the two germline ends. This CDR3 reads CASSAQFRGYGELFF. The CDR3 DNA follows: TGTGCCAGCAGCGCACAATTCAGGGGTTACGGGGAGCTGTTTTTT.

The chain has TRBV9 and TRBJ1-2, with D hard to call. The CDR3 runs to 11 residues. The V and J ends lost 3 bases and 2 bases respectively, with 2 bases between them. Germline V lookup: CDR1 SGDLS, CDR2 YYNGEE. This CDR3 is CASSANYGYTF. The DNA of the CDR3 is TGTGCCAGCAGCGCGAACTATGGCTACACCTTC.

The gene calls are TRBV7-6 and TRBJ1-2; 7 bases match TRBD1. This CDR3 spans 16 amino acids. After removal of 4 bases from V and 9 bases from J, the junction contained 17 bases not matched to a gene. Germline-derived CDR1 and CDR2 are SGHVS and FNYEAQ. This chain's CDR3 is CASSSRQGADVRSYTF. For the CDR3, the DNA is TGTGCCAGCAGCTCCCGACAGGGAGCGGACGTGAGGAGCTACACCTTC. Full variable domain (rest looked up from reference TRBV7-6 and TRBJ1-2): GAGVSQSPRYKVTKRGQDVALRCDPISGHVSLYWYRQALGQGPEFLTYFNYEAQQDKSGLPNDRFSAERPEGSISTLTIQRTEQRDSAMYRCASSSRQGADVRSYTFGSGTRLTVV.